The clone carrying this T cell receptor (beta chain) was recorded at least ten times. Trimming shortened V by 1 base and J by 6 bases, and 10 bases separated the two germline ends. CDR1 is LGHNA and CDR2 is YSLEER in the germline V gene. The CDR3 has 13 amino acids. Each CDR3 protein is one row after TCRdb ran MiXCR on the 5' RACE reads. The sample carries 20,000 to 25,000 distinct CDR3 sequences, 3.4% recorded once. The data were taken from a study of T cells after yellow fever vaccination. This TCR was recovered from a man aged 18 to 35 who received the YFV17D yellow fever vaccine. The specimen was PBMCs, either bulk or a sorted T-cell subset (CD4+, CD8+, memory, or dextramer-sorted; not recorded which), collected about 41 days after the first yellow fever vaccination. The rearrangement joins TRBV4-3 to TRBJ2-7; a possible D gene is TRBD1 (5 bases). The CDR3 nucleotides read TGCGCCAGCAGCCAAGTTCAGGGTGGCGAGCAGTACGTC. Its protein product is CASSQVQGGEQYV.